This T cell receptor beta chain was retrieved from a study of T cell responses to AZD1222 COVID-19 vaccine. Produced via immunoSEQ multiplex PCR; TCRdb's table is partial and in-frame only. Altogether approximately 67,000 clones are present, 70% to 90% being singletons, with the ten largest covering more than 25%. As concerns this clone: Its matching antigen is unknown.

General study points: The donor group comprised mostly white British people and more females; the analysis possibly underestimated clonal diversity.

Germline CDR1 MNHEY, CDR2 SMNVEV (reference sequence). The CDR3 consists of 16 residues. Unmatched junction bases numbered 8, after V lost 2 bases and J lost 7 bases. This chain connects TRBV27 to TRBJ1-6, with 7 bases matching TRBD1. The sample was peripheral blood, taken 28 days after the second AZD1222 dose. This clonotype was sampled from an adult who received the AZD1222 COVID-19 vaccine. The CDR3: CASSLLSQGGNSPLHF. The DNA of the CDR3 is TGTGCCAGCAGTTTACTTTCCCAGGGGGGGAATTCACCCCTCCACTTT.